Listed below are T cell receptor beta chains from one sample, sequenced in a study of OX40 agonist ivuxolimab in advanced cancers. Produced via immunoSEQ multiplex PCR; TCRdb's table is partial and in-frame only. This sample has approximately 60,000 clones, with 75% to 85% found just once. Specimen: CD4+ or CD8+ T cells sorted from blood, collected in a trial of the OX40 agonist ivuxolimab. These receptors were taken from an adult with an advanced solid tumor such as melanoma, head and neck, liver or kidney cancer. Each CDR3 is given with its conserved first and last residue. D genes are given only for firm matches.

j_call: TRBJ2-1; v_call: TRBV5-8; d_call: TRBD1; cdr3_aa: CASRPTGKNEQFF
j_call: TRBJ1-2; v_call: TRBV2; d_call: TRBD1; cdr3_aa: CASSHPDRAGYGYTF
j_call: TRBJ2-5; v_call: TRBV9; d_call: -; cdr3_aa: CASSVEGKETQYF
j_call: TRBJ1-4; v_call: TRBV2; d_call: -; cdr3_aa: CASSEARVGPSHAF
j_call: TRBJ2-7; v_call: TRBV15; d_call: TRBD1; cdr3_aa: CATSRGGGGEQYF
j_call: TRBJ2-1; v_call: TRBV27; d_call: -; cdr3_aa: CASSPSPWGPNTNNEQFF
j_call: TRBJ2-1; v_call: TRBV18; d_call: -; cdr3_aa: CASSPSTYNEQFF
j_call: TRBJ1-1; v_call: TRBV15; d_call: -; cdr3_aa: CATSRGGGFTTEAFF
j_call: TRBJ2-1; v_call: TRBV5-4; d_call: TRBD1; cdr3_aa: CASSRASQGAAGNEQFF
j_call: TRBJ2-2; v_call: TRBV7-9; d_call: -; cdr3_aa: CASMLRGNTGELFF
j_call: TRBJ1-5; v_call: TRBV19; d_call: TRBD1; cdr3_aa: CASRRRGQDNQPQHF
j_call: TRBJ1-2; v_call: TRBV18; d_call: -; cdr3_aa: CASSPPWPHETIYGYTF
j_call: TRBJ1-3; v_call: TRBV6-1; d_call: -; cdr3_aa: CASTGTGSGNTIYF
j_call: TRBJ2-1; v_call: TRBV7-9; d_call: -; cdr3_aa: CASSPEYEQFF
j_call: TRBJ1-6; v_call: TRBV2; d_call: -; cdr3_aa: CASSVGGPGGSPLHF
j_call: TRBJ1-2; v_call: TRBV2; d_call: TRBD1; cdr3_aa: CASSGTGVGGYTF
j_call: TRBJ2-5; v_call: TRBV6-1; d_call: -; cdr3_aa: CASSEVLPLTQYF
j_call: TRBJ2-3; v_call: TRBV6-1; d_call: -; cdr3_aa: CASSELGWDTQYF
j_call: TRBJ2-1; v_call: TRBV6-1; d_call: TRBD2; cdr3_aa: CASSVAGATYNEQFF
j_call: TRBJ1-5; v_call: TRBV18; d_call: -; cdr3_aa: CASSPLGGGNQPQHF
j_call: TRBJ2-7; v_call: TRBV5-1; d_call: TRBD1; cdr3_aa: CASSRGTAEGYEQYF
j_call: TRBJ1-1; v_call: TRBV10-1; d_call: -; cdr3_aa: CASSERTDTEAFF
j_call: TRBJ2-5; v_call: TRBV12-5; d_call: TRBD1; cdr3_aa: CASGTKGGSETQYF
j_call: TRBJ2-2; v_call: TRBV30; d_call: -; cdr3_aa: CAWSVFNTGELFF
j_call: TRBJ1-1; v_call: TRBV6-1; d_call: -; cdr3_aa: CASSEGLQGWTEAFF
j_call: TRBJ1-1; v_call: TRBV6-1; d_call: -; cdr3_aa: CASSRSVNTEAFF
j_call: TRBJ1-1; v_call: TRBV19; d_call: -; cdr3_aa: CASSTQTEYTEAFF
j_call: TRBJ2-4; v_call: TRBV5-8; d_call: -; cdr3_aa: CASSLAGRGQDIQYF
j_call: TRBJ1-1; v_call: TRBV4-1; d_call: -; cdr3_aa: CASSRVDGNTEAFF
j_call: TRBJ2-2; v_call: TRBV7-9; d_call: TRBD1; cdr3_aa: CASSLVPLTGKTGELFF
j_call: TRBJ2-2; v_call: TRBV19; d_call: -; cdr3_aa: CASRPTGLNTGELFF
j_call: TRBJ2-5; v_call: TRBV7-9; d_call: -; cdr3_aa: CASSSTPETQYF
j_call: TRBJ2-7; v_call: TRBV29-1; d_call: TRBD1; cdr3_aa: CSVTGQSYEQYF
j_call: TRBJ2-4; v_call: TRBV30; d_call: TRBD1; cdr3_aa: CAWSPKGDRKNIQYF
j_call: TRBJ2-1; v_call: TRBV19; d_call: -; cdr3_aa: CASSIGRDKGQFF
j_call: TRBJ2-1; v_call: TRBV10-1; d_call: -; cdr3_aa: CASSDGSLGGNEQFF
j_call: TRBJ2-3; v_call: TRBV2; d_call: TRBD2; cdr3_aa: CASSLSREGGDTQYF
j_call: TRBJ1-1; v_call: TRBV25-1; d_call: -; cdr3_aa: CASSESGRLGTEAFF
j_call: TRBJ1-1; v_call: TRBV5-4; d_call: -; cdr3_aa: CASSLGFQMNTEAFF
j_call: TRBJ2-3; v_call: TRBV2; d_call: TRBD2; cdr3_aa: CASKPGTSADTQYF
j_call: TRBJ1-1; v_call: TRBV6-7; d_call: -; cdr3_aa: CARLQPHRELMTEAFF
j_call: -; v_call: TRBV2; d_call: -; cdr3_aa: CASSETPSYEQYF
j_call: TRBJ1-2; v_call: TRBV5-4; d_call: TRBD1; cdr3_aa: CASSPGQEVYGYTF
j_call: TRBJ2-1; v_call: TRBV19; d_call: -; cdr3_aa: CASSMVWGSYNEQFF
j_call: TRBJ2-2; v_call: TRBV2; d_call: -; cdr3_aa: CASRGTAGELFF
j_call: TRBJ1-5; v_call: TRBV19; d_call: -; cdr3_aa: CASSIVAGGIDSNQPQHF
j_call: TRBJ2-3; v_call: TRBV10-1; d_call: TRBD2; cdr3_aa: CASSAGLAADTQYF